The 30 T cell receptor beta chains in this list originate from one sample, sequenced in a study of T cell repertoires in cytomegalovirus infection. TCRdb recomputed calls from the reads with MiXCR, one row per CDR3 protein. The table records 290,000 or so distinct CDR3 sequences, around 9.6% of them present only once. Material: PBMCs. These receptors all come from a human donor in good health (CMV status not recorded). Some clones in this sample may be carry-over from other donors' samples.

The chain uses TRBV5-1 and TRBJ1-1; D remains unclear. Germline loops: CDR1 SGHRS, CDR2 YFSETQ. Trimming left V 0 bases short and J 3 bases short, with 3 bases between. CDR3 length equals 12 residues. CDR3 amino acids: CASSLEDTEAFF. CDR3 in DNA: TGCGCCAGCAGCTTGGAGGACACTGAAGCTTTCTTT.

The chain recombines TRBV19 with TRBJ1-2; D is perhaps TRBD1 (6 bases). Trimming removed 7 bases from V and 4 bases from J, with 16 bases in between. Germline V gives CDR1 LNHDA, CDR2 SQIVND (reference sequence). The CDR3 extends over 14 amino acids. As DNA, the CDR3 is TGTGCCAGTAATACACAGGGTCGCGGCTATGGCTACACCTTC. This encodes CASNTQGRGYGYTF.

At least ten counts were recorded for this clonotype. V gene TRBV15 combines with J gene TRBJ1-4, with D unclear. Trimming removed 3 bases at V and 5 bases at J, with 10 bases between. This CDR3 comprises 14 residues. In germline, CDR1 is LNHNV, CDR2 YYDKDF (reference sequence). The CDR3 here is CATSRSSSNEKLFF. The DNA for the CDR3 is TGTGCCACCAGCAGGTCCAGCTCCAATGAAAAACTGTTTTTT.

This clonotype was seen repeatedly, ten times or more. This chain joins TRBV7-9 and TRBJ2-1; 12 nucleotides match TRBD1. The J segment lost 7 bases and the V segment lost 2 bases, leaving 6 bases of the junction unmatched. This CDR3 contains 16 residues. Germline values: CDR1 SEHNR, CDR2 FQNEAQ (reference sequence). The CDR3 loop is CASSLQPGQGANEQFF. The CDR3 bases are TGTGCCAGCAGCTTACAACCGGGACAGGGGGCGAATGAGCAGTTCTTC.

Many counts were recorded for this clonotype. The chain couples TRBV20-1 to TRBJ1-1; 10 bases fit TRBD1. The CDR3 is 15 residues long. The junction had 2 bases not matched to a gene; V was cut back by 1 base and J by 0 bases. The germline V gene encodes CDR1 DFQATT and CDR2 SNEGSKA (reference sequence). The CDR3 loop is CSARVGQGMNTEAFF. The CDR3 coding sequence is TGCAGTGCTAGAGTGGGACAGGGGATGAACACTGAAGCTTTCTTT.

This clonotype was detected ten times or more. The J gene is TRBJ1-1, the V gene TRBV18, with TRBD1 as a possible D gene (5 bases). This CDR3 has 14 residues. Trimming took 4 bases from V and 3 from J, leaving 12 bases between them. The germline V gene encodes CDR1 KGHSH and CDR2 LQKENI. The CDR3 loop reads CASSQGLRDTEAFF. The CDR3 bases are TGTGCCAGCTCACAGGGGTTGCGAGACACTGAAGCTTTCTTT.

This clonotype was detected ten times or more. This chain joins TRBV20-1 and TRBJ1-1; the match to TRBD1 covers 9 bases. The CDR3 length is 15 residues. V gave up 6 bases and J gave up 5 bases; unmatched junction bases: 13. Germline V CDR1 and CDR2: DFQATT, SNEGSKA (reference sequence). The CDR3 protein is CSASATRQGGTEAFF. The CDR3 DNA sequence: TGCAGTGCGAGCGCAACTCGACAGGGGGGAACTGAAGCTTTCTTT.

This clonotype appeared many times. In DNA, the CDR3 is TGTGCCACCAGCAGAGATCAAGTGAATCTCCCGGACGAGCAGTACTTC. Encoded protein: CATSRDQVNLPDEQYF. The gene calls are TRBV15 and TRBJ2-7; D remains unclear. The ends were cut back, 0 bases at V and 5 bases at J, with 17 bases in the middle. Germline V gene lookup returns CDR1 LNHNV and CDR2 YYDKDF (reference sequence). The CDR3 has 16 residues.

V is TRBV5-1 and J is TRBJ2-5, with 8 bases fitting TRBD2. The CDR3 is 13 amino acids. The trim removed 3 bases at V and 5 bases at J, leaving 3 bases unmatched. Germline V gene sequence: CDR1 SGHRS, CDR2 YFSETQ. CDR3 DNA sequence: TGCGCCAGCAGCTGGAGCGGGGGTGAGACCCAGTACTTC. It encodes CASSWSGGETQYF.

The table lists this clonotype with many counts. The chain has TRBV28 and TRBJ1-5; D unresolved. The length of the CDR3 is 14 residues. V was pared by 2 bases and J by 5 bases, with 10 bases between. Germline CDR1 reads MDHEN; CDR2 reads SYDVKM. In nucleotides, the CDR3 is TGTGCCAGCAGTTTAGCGCCAGAAGATCAGCCCCAGCATTTT. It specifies CASSLAPEDQPQHF.

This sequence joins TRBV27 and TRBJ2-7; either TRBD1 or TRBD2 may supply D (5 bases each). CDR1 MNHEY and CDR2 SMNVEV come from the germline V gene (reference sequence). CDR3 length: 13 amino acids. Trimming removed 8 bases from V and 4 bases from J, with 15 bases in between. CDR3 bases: TGTGCCAGCCGTCTTATGAGGGGTTACGAGCAGTACTTC. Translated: CASRLMRGYEQYF.

Here the CDR3 reads CSAIRQDTGELFF. As DNA, the CDR3 is TGCAGTGCAATACGACAGGACACCGGGGAGCTGTTTTTT. The chain combines TRBV20-1 with TRBJ2-2; D perhaps matches TRBD1 (6 bases). Germline loops: CDR1 DFQATT, CDR2 SNEGSKA (reference sequence). This CDR3 has 13 amino acids. V lost 6 bases to trimming and J lost 3 bases, with 11 bases between them.

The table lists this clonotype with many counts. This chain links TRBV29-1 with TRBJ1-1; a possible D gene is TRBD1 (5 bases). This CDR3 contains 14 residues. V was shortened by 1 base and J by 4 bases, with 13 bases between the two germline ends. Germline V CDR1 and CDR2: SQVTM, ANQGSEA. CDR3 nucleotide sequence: TGCAGCGTTGAAGCGGGACTTGCGGGCACTGAAGCTTTCTTT. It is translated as CSVEAGLAGTEAFF. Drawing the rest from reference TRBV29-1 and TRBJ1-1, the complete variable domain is SAVISQKPSRDICQRGTSLTIQCQVDSQVTMMFWYRQQPGQSLTLIATANQGSEATYESGFVIDKFPISRPNLTFSTLTVSNMSPEDSSIYLCSVEAGLAGTEAFFGQGTRLTVV.

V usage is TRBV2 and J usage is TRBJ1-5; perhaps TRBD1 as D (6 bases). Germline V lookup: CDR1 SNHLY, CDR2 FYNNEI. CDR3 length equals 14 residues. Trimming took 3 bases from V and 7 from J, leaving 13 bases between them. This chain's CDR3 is CASSDGPRGQPQHF. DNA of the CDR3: TGTGCCAGCAGTGACGGTCCAAGGGGGCAGCCCCAGCATTTT.

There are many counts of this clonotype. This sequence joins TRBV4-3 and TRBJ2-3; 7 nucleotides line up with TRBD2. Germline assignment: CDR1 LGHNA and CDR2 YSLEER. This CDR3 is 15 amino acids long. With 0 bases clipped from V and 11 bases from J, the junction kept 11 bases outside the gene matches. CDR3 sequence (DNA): TGCGCCAGCAGCCAAGATCAGGCTAGCGGAATAAAGCAGTATTTT. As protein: CASSQDQASGIKQYF.

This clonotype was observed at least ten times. The CDR3 DNA reads TGTGCCAGCAGCCCAGGACTCGGGCTGCGCGACCCTAATGAGCAGTTCTTC. Translating gives CASSPGLGLRDPNEQFF. The rearrangement uses TRBV5-4 and TRBJ2-1, with a tentative D call TRBD2 (5 bases). CDR1 is SGHNT, CDR2 YYREEE, per germline (reference sequence). The CDR3 runs to 17 residues. V shed 4 bases and J shed 7 bases, with 24 bases lying between them.

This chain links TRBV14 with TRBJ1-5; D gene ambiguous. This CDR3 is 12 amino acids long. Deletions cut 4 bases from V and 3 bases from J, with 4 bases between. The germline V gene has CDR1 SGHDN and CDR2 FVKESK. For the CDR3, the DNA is TGTGCCAGCAGCCTTTTCAATCAGCCCCAGCATTTT. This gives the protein CASSLFNQPQHF.

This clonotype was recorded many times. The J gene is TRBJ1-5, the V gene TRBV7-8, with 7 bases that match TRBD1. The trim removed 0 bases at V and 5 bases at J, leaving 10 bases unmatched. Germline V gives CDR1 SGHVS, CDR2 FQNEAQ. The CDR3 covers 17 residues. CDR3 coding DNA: TGTGCCAGCAGCTTAGCGTACTGGGACAGCGCCTATCAGCCCCAGCATTTT. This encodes CASSLAYWDSAYQPQHF.

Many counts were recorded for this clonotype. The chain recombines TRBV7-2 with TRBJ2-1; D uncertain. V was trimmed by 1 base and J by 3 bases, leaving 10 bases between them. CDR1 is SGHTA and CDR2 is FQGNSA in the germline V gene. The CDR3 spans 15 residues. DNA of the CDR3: TGTGCCAGCAGCTTAGTGGTGGCAGACTACAATGAGCAGTTCTTC. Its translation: CASSLVVADYNEQFF.

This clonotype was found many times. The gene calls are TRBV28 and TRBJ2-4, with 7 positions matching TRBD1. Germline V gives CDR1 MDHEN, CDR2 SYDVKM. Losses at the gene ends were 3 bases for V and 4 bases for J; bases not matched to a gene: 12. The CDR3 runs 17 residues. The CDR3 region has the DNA TGTGCCAGCAGTTTCCCGCCTGTTGGGGACAGAAAAAACATTCAGTACTTC. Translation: CASSFPPVGDRKNIQYF.

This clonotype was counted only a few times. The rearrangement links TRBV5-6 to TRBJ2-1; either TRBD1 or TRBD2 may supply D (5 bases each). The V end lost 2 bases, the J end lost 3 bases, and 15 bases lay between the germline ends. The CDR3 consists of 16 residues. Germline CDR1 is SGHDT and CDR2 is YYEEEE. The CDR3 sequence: CASSFQGGFDYNEQFF. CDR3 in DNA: TGTGCCAGCAGCTTCCAGGGCGGGTTTGACTACAATGAGCAGTTCTTC.

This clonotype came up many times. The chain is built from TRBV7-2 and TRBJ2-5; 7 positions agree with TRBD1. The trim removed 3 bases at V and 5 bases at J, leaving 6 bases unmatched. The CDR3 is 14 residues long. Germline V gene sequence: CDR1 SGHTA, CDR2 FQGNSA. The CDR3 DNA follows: TGTGCCAGCAGCTTCGCAGGGGGTAGGGAGACCCAGTACTTC. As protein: CASSFAGGRETQYF.

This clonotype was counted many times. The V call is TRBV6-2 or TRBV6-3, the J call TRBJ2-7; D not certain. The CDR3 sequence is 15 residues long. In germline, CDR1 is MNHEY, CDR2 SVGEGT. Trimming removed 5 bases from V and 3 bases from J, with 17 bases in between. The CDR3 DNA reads TGTGCCAGCAGTCCGACTGACGCCTTTGTCTACGAGCAGTACTTC. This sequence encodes CASSPTDAFVYEQYF.

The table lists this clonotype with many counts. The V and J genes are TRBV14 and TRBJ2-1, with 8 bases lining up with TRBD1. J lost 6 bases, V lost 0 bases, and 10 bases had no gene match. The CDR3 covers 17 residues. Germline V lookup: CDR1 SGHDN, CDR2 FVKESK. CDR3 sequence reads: CASSQDLGQGARNEQFF. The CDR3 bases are TGTGCCAGCAGCCAAGATCTAGGGCAGGGGGCGCGCAATGAGCAGTTCTTC.

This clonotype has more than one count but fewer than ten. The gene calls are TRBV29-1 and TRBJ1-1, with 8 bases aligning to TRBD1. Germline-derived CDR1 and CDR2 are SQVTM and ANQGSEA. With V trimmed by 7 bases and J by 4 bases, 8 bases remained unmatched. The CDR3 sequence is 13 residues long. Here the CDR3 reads CSGSQGAATEAFF. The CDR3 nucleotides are TGCAGCGGAAGTCAGGGGGCTGCCACTGAAGCTTTCTTT.

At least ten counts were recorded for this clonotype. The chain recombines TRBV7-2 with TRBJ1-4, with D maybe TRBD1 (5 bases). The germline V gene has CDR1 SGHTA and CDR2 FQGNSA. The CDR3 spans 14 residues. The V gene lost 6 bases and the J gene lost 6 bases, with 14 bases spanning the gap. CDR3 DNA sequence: TGTGCCAGCAGTCTACAGGCTTTTGATGAAAAACTGTTTTTT. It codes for CASSLQAFDEKLFF.

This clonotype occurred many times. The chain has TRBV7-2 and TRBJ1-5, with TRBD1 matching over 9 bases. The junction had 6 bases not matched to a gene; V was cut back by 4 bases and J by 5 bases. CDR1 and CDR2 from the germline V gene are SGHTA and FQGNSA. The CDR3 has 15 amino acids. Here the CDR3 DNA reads TGTGCCAGCAGCTCTACAGGGGGCTGGGATCAGCCCCAGCATTTT. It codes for CASSSTGGWDQPQHF.

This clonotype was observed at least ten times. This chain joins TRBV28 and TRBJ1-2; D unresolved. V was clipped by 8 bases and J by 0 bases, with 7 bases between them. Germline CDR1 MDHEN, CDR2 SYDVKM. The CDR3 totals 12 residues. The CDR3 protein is CASARPNYGYTF. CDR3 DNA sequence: TGTGCCAGCGCTCGCCCTAACTATGGCTACACCTTC.

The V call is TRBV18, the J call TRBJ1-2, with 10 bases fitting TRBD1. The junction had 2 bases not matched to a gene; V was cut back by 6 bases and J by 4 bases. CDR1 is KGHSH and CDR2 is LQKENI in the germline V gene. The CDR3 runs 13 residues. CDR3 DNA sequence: TGTGCCAGCTCGGGACAGGGGACCTATGGCTACACCTTC. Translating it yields CASSGQGTYGYTF.

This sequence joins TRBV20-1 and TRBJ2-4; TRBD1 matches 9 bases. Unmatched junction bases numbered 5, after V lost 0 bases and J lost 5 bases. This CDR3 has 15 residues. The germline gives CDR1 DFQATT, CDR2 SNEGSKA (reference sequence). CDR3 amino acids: CSARDGGQGQNIQYF. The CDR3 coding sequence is TGCAGTGCTAGAGATGGGGGACAGGGCCAAAACATTCAGTACTTC.